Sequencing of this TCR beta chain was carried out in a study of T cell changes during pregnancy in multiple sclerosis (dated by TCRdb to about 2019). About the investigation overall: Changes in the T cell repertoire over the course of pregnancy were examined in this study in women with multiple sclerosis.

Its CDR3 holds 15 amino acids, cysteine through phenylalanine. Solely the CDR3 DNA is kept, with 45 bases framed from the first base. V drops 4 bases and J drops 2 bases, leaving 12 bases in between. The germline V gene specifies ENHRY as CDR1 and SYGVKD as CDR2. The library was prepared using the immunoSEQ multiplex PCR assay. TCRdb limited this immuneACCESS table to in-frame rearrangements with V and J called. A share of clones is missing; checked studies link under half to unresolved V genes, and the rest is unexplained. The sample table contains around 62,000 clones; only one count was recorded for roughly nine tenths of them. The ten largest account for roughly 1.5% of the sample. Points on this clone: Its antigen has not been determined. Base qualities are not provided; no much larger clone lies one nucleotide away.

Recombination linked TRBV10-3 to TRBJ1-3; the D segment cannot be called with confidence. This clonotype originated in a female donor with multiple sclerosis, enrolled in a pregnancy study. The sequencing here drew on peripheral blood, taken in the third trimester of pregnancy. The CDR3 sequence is CAISVGRFTGNTIYF. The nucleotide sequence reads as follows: TGTGCCATCAGTGTGGGGAGATTTACTGGAAACACCATATATTTT.